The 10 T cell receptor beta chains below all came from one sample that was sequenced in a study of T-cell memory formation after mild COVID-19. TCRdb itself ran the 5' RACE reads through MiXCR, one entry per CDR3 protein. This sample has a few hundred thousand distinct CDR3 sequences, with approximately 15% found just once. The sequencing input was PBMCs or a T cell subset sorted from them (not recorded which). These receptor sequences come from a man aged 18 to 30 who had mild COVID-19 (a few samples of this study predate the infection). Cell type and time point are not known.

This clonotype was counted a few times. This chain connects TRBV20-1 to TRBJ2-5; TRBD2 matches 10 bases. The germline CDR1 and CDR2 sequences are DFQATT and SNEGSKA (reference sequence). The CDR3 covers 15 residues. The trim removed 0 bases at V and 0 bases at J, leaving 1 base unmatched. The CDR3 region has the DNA TGCAGTGCTAGAGATACTAGCGGGGACCAAGAGACCCAGTACTTC. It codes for CSARDTSGDQETQYF.

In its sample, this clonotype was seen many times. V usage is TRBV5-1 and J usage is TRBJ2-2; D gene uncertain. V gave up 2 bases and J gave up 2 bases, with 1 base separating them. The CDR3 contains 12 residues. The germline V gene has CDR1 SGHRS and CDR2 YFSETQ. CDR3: CASSFNTGELFF. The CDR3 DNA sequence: TGCGCCAGCAGCTTTAACACCGGGGAGCTGTTTTTT.

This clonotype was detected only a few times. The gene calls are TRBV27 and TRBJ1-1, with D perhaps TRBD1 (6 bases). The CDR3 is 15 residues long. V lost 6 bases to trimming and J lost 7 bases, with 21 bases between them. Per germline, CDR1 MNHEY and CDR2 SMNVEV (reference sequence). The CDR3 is CASSQIQGGFVEAFF. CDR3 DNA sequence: TGTGCCAGCAGCCAAATACAGGGAGGATTCGTTGAAGCTTTCTTT.

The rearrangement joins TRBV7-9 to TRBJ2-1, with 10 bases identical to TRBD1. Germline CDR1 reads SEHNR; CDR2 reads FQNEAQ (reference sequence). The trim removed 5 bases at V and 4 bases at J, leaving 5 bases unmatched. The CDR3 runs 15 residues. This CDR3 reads CASSPDRGVYNEQFF. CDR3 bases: TGTGCCAGCAGCCCGGACAGGGGGGTTTACAATGAGCAGTTCTTC.

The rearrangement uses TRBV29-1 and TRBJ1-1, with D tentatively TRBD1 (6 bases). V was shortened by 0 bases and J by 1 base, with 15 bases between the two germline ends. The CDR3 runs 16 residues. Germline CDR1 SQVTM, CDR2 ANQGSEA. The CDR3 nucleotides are TGCAGCGTTGAAGATACCGACCGGGGGGCGAACACTGAAGCTTTCTTT. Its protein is CSVEDTDRGANTEAFF.

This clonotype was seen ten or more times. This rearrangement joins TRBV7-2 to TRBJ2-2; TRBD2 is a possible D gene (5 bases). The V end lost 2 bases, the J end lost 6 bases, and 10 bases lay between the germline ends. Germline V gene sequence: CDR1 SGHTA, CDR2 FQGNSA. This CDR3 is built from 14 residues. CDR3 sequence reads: CASSLIGGPGELFF. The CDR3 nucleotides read TGTGCCAGCAGCTTAATTGGAGGACCCGGGGAGCTGTTTTTT.

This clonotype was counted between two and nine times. The CDR3, as DNA: TGTGCCAGCAGTTTTTCCAGCGGGATTGTGAAGGGCATTCAGTACTTC. Its translation: CASSFSSGIVKGIQYF. The chain is built from TRBV12-3 or TRBV12-4 and TRBJ2-4, with 7 bases aligning to TRBD2. The V gene end was trimmed by 3 bases and the J gene end by 9 bases; junction bases not matched to a gene: 14. The CDR3 has 16 amino acids.

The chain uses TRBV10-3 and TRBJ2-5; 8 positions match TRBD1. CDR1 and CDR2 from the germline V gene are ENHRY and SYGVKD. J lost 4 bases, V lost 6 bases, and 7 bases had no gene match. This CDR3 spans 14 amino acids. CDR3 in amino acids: CAIRGGRGLETQYF. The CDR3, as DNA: TGTGCCATCAGGGGAGGCAGGGGGCTAGAGACCCAGTACTTC.

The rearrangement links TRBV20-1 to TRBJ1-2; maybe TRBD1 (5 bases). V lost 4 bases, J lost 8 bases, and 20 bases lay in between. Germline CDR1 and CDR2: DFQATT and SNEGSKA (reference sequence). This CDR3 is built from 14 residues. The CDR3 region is CSATVLGSRDGYTF. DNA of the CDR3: TGCAGTGCTACAGTACTCGGATCTAGGGACGGCTACACCTTC.

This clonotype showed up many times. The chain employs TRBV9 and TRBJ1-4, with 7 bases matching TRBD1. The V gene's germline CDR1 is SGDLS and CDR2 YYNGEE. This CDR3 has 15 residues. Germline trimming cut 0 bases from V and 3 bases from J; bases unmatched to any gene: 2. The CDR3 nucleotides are TGTGCCAGCAGCGTAGAGGGACAGTCTAATGAAAAACTGTTTTTT. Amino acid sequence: CASSVEGQSNEKLFF. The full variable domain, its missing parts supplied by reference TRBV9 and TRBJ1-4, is DSGVTQTPKHLITATGQRVTLRCSPRSGDLSVYWYQQSLDQGLQFLIQYYNGEERAKGNILERFSAQQFPDLHSELNLSSLELGDSALYFCASSVEGQSNEKLFFGSGTQLSVL.